This T cell receptor beta chain was found in a study of T cell responses to AZD1222 COVID-19 vaccine. Broader study findings: After two AZD1222 doses, spike-specific TCR breadth and depth rose versus day 0. There were vaccine-associated CD4 TCRs across spike, dominant at 160-218 and 743-854.

V dropped 1 base and J dropped 1 base, with 7 bases sitting between them. Germline values: CDR1 SGHAT, CDR2 FQDESV (reference sequence). The CDR3 covers 15 residues. Measured with immunoSEQ multiplex PCR; TCRdb has only the in-frame clones, and not every one. There are roughly 110,000 clones in the sample; 70% to 90% occur only once, and approximately 4.8% lies in the top ten. The sample holds a few counts of this clone. Antigen unknown. This TCR derives from an adult who received the AZD1222 COVID-19 vaccine. The input for sequencing was peripheral blood, taken 28 days after the second AZD1222 dose. The J gene is TRBJ1-4, the V gene TRBV11-1; D not resolved. The CDR3 sequence: CASSLEKRTNEKLFF. For the CDR3, the DNA is TGTGCCAGCAGCTTAGAGAAGAGAACTAATGAAAAACTGTTTTTT.